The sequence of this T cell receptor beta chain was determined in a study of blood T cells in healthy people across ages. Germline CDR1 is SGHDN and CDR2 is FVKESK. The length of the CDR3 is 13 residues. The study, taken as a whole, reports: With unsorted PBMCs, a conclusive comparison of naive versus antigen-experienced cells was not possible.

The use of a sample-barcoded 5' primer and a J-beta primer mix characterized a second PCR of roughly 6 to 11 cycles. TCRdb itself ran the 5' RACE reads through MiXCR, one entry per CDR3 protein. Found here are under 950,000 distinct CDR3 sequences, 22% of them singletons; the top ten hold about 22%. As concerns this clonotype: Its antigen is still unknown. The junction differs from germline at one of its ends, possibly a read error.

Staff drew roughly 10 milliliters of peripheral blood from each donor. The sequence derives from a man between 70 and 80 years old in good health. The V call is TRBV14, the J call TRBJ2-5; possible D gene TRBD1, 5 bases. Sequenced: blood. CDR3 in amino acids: CASSQGLIETRYF. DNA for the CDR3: TGTGCCAGCAGCCAGGGGCTGATTGAGACCCGGTACTTC.